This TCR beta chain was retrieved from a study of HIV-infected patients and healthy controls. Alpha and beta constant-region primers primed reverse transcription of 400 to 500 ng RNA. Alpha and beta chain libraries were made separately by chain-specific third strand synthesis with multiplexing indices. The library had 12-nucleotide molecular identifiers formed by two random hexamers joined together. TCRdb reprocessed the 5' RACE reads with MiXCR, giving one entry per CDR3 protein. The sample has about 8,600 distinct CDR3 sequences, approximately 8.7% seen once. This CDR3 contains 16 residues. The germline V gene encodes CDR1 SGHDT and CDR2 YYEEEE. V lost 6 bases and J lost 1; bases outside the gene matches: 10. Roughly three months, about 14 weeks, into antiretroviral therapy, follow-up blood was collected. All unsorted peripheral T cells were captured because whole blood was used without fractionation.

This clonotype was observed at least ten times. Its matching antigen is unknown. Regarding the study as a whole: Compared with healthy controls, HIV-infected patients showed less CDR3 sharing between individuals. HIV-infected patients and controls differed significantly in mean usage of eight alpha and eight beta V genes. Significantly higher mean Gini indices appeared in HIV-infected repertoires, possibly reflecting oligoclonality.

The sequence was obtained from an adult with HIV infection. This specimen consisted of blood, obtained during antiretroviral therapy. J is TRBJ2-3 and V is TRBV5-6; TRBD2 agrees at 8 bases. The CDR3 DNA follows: TGTGCCAGCAACAACCGGGGACTAGTCGGCACAGATACGCAGTATTTT. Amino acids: CASNNRGLVGTDTQYF.